The clone carrying this TCR beta chain was picked up many times. The target antigen is unknown. Generated by immunoSEQ multiplex PCR, the TCRdb table keeps only in-frame clones and is missing some. The sample holds some 300,000 clones; 70% to 75% are singletons and the top ten take 8% to 13%. These data originate in a study of shared clonotypes between healthy human individuals. Study-level background: Donors were two women and three men aged 18 to 49. Study findings and constraints: Memory subsets generally showed lower estimated richness than naive subsets.

The CDR3 is 13 residues long. CDR1 and CDR2 from the germline V gene are MNHEY and SMNVEV (reference sequence). With 5 bases removed from V and 4 bases from J, the gap between germline ends came to 12 bases. CD4+ cells underwent separation, giving CD45RA+ naive and CD45RA-negative memory subsets. This sequence originates from a man aged 25-45 years in good health. This sequence joins TRBV27 and TRBJ2-7; D call uncertain. Sample: memory CD4+ T cells sorted from blood. Sample subset: CD45RA-negative fraction. Written as DNA, the CDR3 is TGTGCCAGCAGTCGAGGCGGCGAATACGAGCAGTACTTC. It is translated as CASSRGGEYEQYF.